This T cell receptor (beta chain) originates from a study of shared T cell receptors in the human thymus. The CDR3 has 13 amino acids. Germline CDR1 and CDR2: MNHEY and SMNVEV (reference sequence). The V end lost 6 bases, the J end lost 5 bases, and 11 bases lay between the germline ends. This clone was counted once. The method was immunoSEQ multiplex PCR; TCRdb's version includes in-frame clones alone and lacks a portion of them. The repertoire holds hundreds of thousands of clones, with just under 95% as singletons. The sample was thymocytes. This sequence joins TRBV27 and TRBJ1-5; D is undetermined. This receptor was taken from a human donor. The CDR3 sequence: CASRWAVHQPQHF. The CDR3 nucleotides are TGTGCCAGCAGATGGGCCGTCCATCAGCCCCAGCATTTT.